The 12 T cell receptor beta chains below were found in one sample sequenced in a study of Ad26.COV2.S vaccination and SARS-CoV-2 variants. Treatment indicated: 19 received Ad26.COV2.S at low or high dose, single or two shots; about 5 received placebo; per-sample allocation not given. Vaccine and placebo recipients were sampled on day 63 after the first injection. Only in-frame clones appear in the TCRdb table, and some are missing; sequencing was by immunoSEQ multiplex PCR. The sample has about 680,000 clones; 89% are singletons. The specimen comprised peripheral blood, sampled in a trial of Ad26.COV2.S vaccine versus placebo. All receptors come from a person between 18 and 60 years old who received the Ad26.COV2.S COVID-19 vaccine or a placebo.

The V call is TRBV7-6, the J call TRBJ2-1; the match to TRBD2 covers 10 bases. V was clipped by 1 base and J by 8 bases; unmatched bases: 8. The germline gives CDR1 SGHVS, CDR2 FNYEAQ. The CDR3 is made up of 16 amino acids. Written as DNA, the CDR3 is TGTGCCAGCAGCTTAGGGTCTAGCGGGAGAGGGGATGAGCAGTTCTTC. This sequence encodes CASSLGSSGRGDEQFF.

This rearrangement joins TRBV6-2 or TRBV6-3 to TRBJ1-5, with 7 positions matching TRBD1. The CDR3 is made up of 16 amino acids. Trimming cost V 6 bases and J 1 base; bases outside gene matches: 9. In germline, CDR1 is MNHEY, CDR2 SVGEGT. CDR3 sequence: CASRPAGQLSNQPQHF. Written as DNA, the CDR3 is TGTGCCAGCAGGCCTGCGGGACAGCTAAGCAATCAGCCCCAGCATTTT.

J is TRBJ2-7 and V is TRBV2; 10 positions agree with TRBD2. The CDR3 is made up of 12 amino acids. Germline CDR1 and CDR2: SNHLY and FYNNEI. Here the CDR3 DNA reads TGTGTAGTCCTAGCGGGAGCCTACGAGCAGTACTTC. This translates into CVVLAGAYEQYF.

The chain uses TRBV10-3 and TRBJ1-2; no firm D call. Trimming cost V 2 bases and J 0 bases, with 10 bases left between them. The CDR3 sequence is 15 residues long. Germline CDR1 ENHRY, CDR2 SYGVKD. In nucleotides, the CDR3 is TGTGCCATCAGTGAGGTGGTCGCTGCTAACTATGGCTACACCTTC. Protein sequence: CAISEVVAANYGYTF.

On this clone: This specimen includes other DNA sequences encoding the same CDR3. This chain connects TRBV7-2 to TRBJ2-5, with 7 bases lining up with TRBD2. J gave up 1 base and V 5 bases, and 4 bases lay outside the gene matches. From germline, CDR1 is SGHTA and CDR2 FQGNSA. CDR3 length: 14 amino acids. CDR3 nucleotides: TGTGCCAGCAGCCCGAGCGGGGCCCAAGAGACCCAGTACTTC. Residues: CASSPSGAQETQYF.

The chain combines TRBV5-6 with TRBJ2-7, with D unresolved. CDR1 SGHDT and CDR2 YYEEEE come from the germline V gene. V lost 4 bases and J lost 2, with 10 bases in between. The CDR3 has 13 amino acids. The CDR3 DNA reads as TGTGCCAGCAGCCCCGGAGTGACCTACGAGCAGTACTTC. Its translation is CASSPGVTYEQYF.

The V gene is TRBV5-8, the J gene TRBJ1-4; TRBD1 is a possible D gene (6 bases). Germline V gene sequence: CDR1 SGHTS, CDR2 YDEGEE. The CDR3 is 14 amino acids. V gave up 2 bases and J gave up 5 bases, with 10 bases separating them. DNA for the CDR3: TGTGCCAGCAGCTTACAGGGAGGAAATGAAAAACTGTTTTTT. Translation: CASSLQGGNEKLFF.

The rearrangement links TRBV7-8 to TRBJ2-2; D ambiguous. This CDR3 contains 15 residues. Germline V gene sequence: CDR1 SGHVS, CDR2 FQNEAQ. V lost 5 bases and J lost 6, with 16 bases in between. CDR3 sequence reads: CASSPVKGLPGELFF. The CDR3 DNA reads TGTGCCAGCAGCCCTGTAAAGGGCCTCCCCGGGGAGCTGTTTTTT.

This chain links TRBV3-1 (or the pseudogene TRBV3-2) with TRBJ2-7; D remains ambiguous. The V and J ends lost 5 bases and 4 bases respectively, with 6 bases between them. Germline V gives CDR1 LGHDT, CDR2 YNNKEL (reference sequence). The CDR3 extends over 11 amino acids. The CDR3 nucleotides are TGTGCCAGCAGCTCTCATTACGAGCAGTACTTC. Protein: CASSSHYEQYF.

The chain is built from TRBV5-8 and TRBJ1-1; 7 bases line up with TRBD1. The V and J ends lost 4 bases and 11 bases, in that order; junction bases with no gene match: 11. Germline V gene data show CDR1 as SGHTS and CDR2 as YDEGEE. The CDR3 sequence is 13 residues long. CDR3 sequence reads: CASSRIRTGSAFF. The DNA of the CDR3 is TGTGCCAGCAGCAGGATAAGGACAGGTTCCGCTTTCTTT.

CDR3 in amino acids: CASSQGTAIEQFF. CDR3 coding DNA: TGTGCCAGCAGCCAGGGGACCGCTATTGAGCAGTTCTTC. V and J are TRBV7-9 and TRBJ2-1, with D perhaps matching TRBD1 (6 bases). The CDR3 covers 13 residues. Germline CDR1 is SEHNR and CDR2 is FQNEAQ (reference sequence). V lost 5 bases and J lost 9, with 14 bases in between.

The chain uses TRBV2 and TRBJ2-2, with 7 bases that match TRBD2. The CDR3 totals 12 residues. The V gene end was trimmed by 8 bases and the J gene end by 3 bases; junction bases not matched to a gene: 0. Germline CDR1 and CDR2: SNHLY and FYNNEI. This CDR3 reads CASREDTGELFF. The CDR3 coding sequence is TGTGCCAGCCGGGAGGACACCGGGGAGCTGTTTTTT.